The sequence of this T cell receptor beta chain was determined in a study of CD8+CD57+ T cells in acquired aplastic anemia. Study summary: Quantities of DNA derived from sorted CD4+ and CD8+ cells averaged roughly 3 ug. Study-wide results and caveats: Patients versus controls showed no significant CD8+ Simpson's diversity difference.

Deletions cut 0 bases from V and 0 bases from J, with 9 bases between. The CDR3 runs 15 residues. Patients sequenced had flow cytometry evidence of CD8+CD57+ cell expansion. Patients uniformly had severe acquired aplastic anemia. No therapy was given to patients before blood sampling. Genomic DNA constituted the template upon which TCR beta VDJ and CDR3 profiling was performed. TCRdb processed the reads anew with MiXCR; each CDR3 protein has one entry. The sample lists hundreds of thousands of distinct CDR3 sequences, about 50% occurring once. As concerns this clonotype: Its target is unknown.

The receptor was derived from a human donor with aplastic anemia. V and J are TRBV12-3 or TRBV12-4 and TRBJ2-7; no clear D gene. Sequenced sample: sorted CD4+, CD8+, or CD8+CD57+ T cells (not recorded which) from PBMCs. In DNA form, the CDR3 reads TGTGCCAGCAGTTTAGCGCCCGCCAGCTCCTACGAGCAGTACTTC. Protein sequence: CASSLAPASSYEQYF.